This T cell receptor (beta chain) was captured in a study of CD8 T cells in Susac syndrome. Whole-study context: Blood was drawn from patients with Susac syndrome. At that point, they were therapy-naive, on corticosteroids, or on intravenous immunoglobulin alone.

Patients with Susac syndrome met diagnostic criteria defined recently for definite or probable disease. The CDR3 runs 14 residues. V lost 0 bases to trimming and J lost 5 bases, with 10 bases between them. Germline V gene data show CDR1 as MNHEY and CDR2 as SVGEGT. With random hexamers, 0.5 to 1 ug RNA was reverse transcribed. TCRdb processed the immunoSEQ multiplex PCR reads anew with MiXCR; each CDR3 protein has one entry. The sample has 150,000 or so distinct CDR3 sequences, about 96% seen once. The sequence derives from a human donor with Susac syndrome. The rearrangement joins TRBV6-2 or TRBV6-3 to TRBJ1-2, with D possibly TRBD1 on 5 matching bases. The specimen sequenced was CD4+ T cells from PBMCs. In DNA, the CDR3 is TGTGCCAGCAGTTACTCACAGGTCGGGTATGGCTACACCTTC. This translates into CASSYSQVGYGYTF.